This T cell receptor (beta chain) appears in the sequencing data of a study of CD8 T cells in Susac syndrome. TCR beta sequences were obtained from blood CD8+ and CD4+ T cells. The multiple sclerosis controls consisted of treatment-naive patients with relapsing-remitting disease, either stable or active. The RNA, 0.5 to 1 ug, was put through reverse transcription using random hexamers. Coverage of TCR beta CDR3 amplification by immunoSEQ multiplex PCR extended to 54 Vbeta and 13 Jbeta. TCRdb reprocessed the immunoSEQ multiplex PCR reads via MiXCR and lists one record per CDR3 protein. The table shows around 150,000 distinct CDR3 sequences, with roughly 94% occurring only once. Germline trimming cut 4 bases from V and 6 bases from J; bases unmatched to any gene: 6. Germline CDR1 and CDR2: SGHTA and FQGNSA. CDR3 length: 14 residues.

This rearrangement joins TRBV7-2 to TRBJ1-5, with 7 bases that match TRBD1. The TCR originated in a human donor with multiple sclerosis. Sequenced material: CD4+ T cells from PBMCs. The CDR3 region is CASSWIQGRQPQHF. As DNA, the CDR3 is TGTGCCAGCAGCTGGATACAGGGGCGTCAGCCCCAGCATTTT.